The source of this TCR beta chain is a study of somatic mutations in cytotoxic T cells in rheumatoid arthritis. At the level of the study: After diagnosis, patient blood (about 30 ml EDTA) was drawn right away, before any treatment was given.

Whole-study results and caveats: Antigens bound by the expanded CD8+ clones were not identified. With age, CD8+ clonality increased in rheumatoid arthritis patients, whereas no such increase appeared in healthy controls.

Regarding this clone: What it binds is unknown.

The germline V gene has CDR1 MNHEY and CDR2 SVGAGI. The CDR3 covers 13 residues. The V end lost 2 bases, the J end lost 6 bases, and 10 bases lay between the germline ends. The repertoire was sequenced with immunoSEQ multiplex PCR; TCRdb's copy has only in-frame clones and lacks some. The sample has around 15,000 clones, roughly four fifths seen once. The receptor was isolated from a woman in her forties or fifties with rheumatoid arthritis. The V gene is TRBV6-5, the J gene TRBJ1-1; D unresolved. The sequenced sample consisted of CD8+ T cells sorted from blood. For the CDR3, the DNA is TGTGCCAGCAGTTACACCACATCTTCTGAAGCTTTCTTT. It encodes CASSYTTSSEAFF.